The 24 T cell receptor beta chains below come from one sample, sequenced in a study of blood T cell repertoires in COVID-19. The protocol was immunoSEQ multiplex PCR, while the TCRdb copy is restricted to in-frame clones and leaves out a portion. The table shows 100,000 to 120,000 clones, with around 84% occurring only once. The sample consisted of peripheral blood. All receptors derive from a woman aged 40 to 49 with acute or convalescent COVID-19.

This clone has a handful of counts. V gene TRBV29-1 combines with J gene TRBJ2-1, with D possibly being TRBD2 (7 bases). Germline-derived CDR1 and CDR2 are SQVTM and ANQGSEA. Trimming pared 4 bases from V and 9 bases from J, leaving 13 bases between. The CDR3 consists of 12 residues. The CDR3 sequence: CSVGAGAGEQFF. The CDR3 nucleotides are TGCAGCGTTGGGGCGGGGGCAGGTGAGCAGTTCTTC.

This chain joins TRBV2 and TRBJ1-5, with a weak D call TRBD1 (6 bases). CDR1 is SNHLY and CDR2 is FYNNEI in the germline V gene. The CDR3 has 14 residues. Trimming pared 7 bases from V and 2 bases from J, leaving 12 bases between. CDR3 region: CASKGEGGNQPQHF. In nucleotides, the CDR3 is TGTGCCAGCAAGGGGGAGGGGGGCAATCAGCCCCAGCATTTT. The full variable domain, with the rest looked up from reference TRBV2 and TRBJ1-5, is EPEVTQTPSHQVTQMGQEVILRCVPISNHLYFYWYRQILGQKVEFLVSFYNNEISEKSEIFDDQFSVERPDGSNFTLKIRSTKLEDSAMYFCASKGEGGNQPQHFGDGTRLSIL.

This chain joins TRBV9 and TRBJ2-4; D gene uncertain. Trimming pared 4 bases from V and 0 bases from J, leaving 8 bases between. CDR1 is SGDLS and CDR2 is YYNGEE in the germline V gene. CDR3 length: 14 amino acids. The CDR3, as DNA: TGTGCCAGCAGCCTGGGCCCAGCCAAAAACATTCAGTACTTC. Translated, it gives CASSLGPAKNIQYF.

The V gene is TRBV2, the J gene TRBJ1-6; maybe TRBD1 (5 bases). With 8 bases removed from V and 11 bases from J, the gap between germline ends came to 19 bases. The CDR3 sequence is 14 residues long. Germline V gene sequence: CDR1 SNHLY, CDR2 FYNNEI. This CDR3 is CASDAGHRPAPLHF. The CDR3 DNA reads TGTGCCAGCGACGCCGGACACCGACCGGCACCCCTCCACTTT.

The rearrangement links TRBV13 to TRBJ1-2; no firm D call. The germline V gene has CDR1 PRHDT and CDR2 FYEKMQ (reference sequence). The CDR3 consists of 14 residues. Trimming pared 0 bases from V and 1 base from J, leaving 6 bases between. In DNA, the CDR3 is TGTGCCAGCAGCTTAGGCACGGGTAACTATGGCTACACCTTC. It translates to CASSLGTGNYGYTF.

This clone was found a few times. The chain employs TRBV7-2 and TRBJ1-2; maybe TRBD1 (5 bases). Germline CDR1 SGHTA, CDR2 FQGNSA. V dropped 2 bases and J dropped 4 bases, with 14 bases sitting between them. This CDR3 is 15 amino acids long. CDR3 sequence: CASSLKSDNLYGYTF. CDR3 DNA sequence: TGTGCCAGCAGCTTAAAGTCGGACAACCTCTATGGCTACACCTTC.

The V and J genes are TRBV12-5 and TRBJ1-1, with 7 bases matching TRBD1. Germline CDR1 LGHNT, CDR2 FRNRAP. This CDR3 spans 15 amino acids. V was pared by 4 bases and J by 5 bases, with 10 bases of the junction left unmatched. CDR3 sequence: CASGSGQLGGTEAFF. CDR3 coding DNA: TGTGCTAGTGGTTCGGGACAGTTAGGGGGGACTGAAGCTTTCTTT.

The chain carries TRBV9 and TRBJ2-1, with TRBD2 identical over 12 bases. The germline V gene encodes CDR1 SGDLS and CDR2 YYNGEE. The CDR3 length is 15 residues. V was pared by 0 bases and J by 9 bases, with 4 bases of the junction left unmatched. The CDR3 DNA sequence: TGTGCCAGCAGCGTAGGACTAGCGGGGGCGGGTGAGCAGTTCTTC. Translation gives CASSVGLAGAGEQFF.

The rearrangement uses TRBV10-3 and TRBJ1-3; D is undetermined. CDR3 length: 13 amino acids. Germline V gives CDR1 ENHRY, CDR2 SYGVKD. The V end lost 4 bases, the J end lost 4 bases, and 8 bases lay between the germline ends. The CDR3 DNA follows: TGTGCCATCAGTGCTGGACTCGGAAACACCATATATTTT. This translates into CAISAGLGNTIYF.

CDR3 sequence (DNA): TGTGCCAGCAGTTTAAAGCTTCCCGGGACTAGCGCCCAAGAGACCCAGTACTTC. It translates to CASSLKLPGTSAQETQYF. This chain uses TRBV27 with TRBJ2-5; 10 positions match TRBD2. V was pared by 2 bases and J by 1 base, with 10 bases of the junction left unmatched. The CDR3 contains 18 residues. Per the germline V gene, CDR1 is MNHEY and CDR2 is SMNVEV (reference sequence).

This clone was counted only a few times. The chain carries TRBV7-2 and TRBJ1-4; D unresolved. V was pared by 5 bases and J by 4 bases, with 14 bases between. The germline V gene has CDR1 SGHTA and CDR2 FQGNSA. The CDR3 is 15 amino acids. CDR3: CASSPMVGSNEKLFF. The CDR3 nucleotides are TGTGCCAGCAGCCCTATGGTGGGCAGTAATGAAAAACTGTTTTTT. The full variable domain, with the rest looked up from reference TRBV7-2 and TRBJ1-4, is GAGVSQSPSNKVTEKGKDVELRCDPISGHTALYWYRQSLGQGLEFLIYFQGNSAPDKSGLPSDRFSAERTGGSVSTLTIQRTQQEDSAVYLCASSPMVGSNEKLFFGSGTQLSVL.

The chain links TRBV18 to TRBJ1-3; no firm D call. CDR1 and CDR2 (germline): KGHSH, LQKENI. V was pared by 5 bases and J by 0 bases, with 11 bases between. The CDR3 covers 15 residues. The CDR3 region has the DNA TGTGCCAGCTCAGTATCCCCCCTCTCTGGAAACACCATATATTTT. Its protein product is CASSVSPLSGNTIYF. Looking up the rest from reference TRBV18 and TRBJ1-3 gives the full variable domain: NAGVMQNPRHLVRRRGQEARLRCSPMKGHSHVYWYRQLPEEGLKFMVYLQKENIIDESGMPKERFSAEFPKEGPSILRIQQVVRGDSAAYFCASSVSPLSGNTIYFGEGSWLTVV.

J is TRBJ1-1 and V is TRBV30, with D possibly being TRBD1 (5 bases). Trimming cost V 1 base and J 7 bases, with 7 bases left between them. Germline V gives CDR1 GTSNPN, CDR2 SVGIG (reference sequence). The CDR3 is 11 residues long. The CDR3, as DNA: TGTGCCTGGAGTGCAGGGCTTGAAGCTTTCTTT. Protein sequence: CAWSAGLEAFF.

The genes are TRBV7-2 and TRBJ1-4; TRBD1 is a possible D gene (5 bases). Trimming left V 5 bases short and J 4 bases short, with 8 bases between. This CDR3 contains 13 residues. The germline CDR1 and CDR2 sequences are SGHTA and FQGNSA. The CDR3 bases are TGTGCCAGCAGCGGGGACTTTAATGAAAAACTGTTTTTT. Translated: CASSGDFNEKLFF.

The sample holds a few counts of this clone. The chain is built from TRBV4-1 and TRBJ2-7; 9 bases are a match to TRBD2. V gave up 3 bases and J gave up 5 bases; unmatched junction bases: 14. The CDR3 length is 17 residues. Germline CDR1 and CDR2: MGHRA and YSYEKL. CDR3 residues: CASSQPGRAGGLNEQYF. The CDR3 coding sequence is TGCGCCAGCAGCCAGCCTGGACGAGCGGGGGGCCTGAACGAGCAGTACTTC.

The J gene is TRBJ2-3, the V gene TRBV15; D might be TRBD2 (6 bases). The V end was cut by 3 bases, the J end by 4 bases, with 11 bases between. Looked up from germline, CDR1 is LNHNV and CDR2 is YYDKDF (reference sequence). The CDR3 covers 14 residues. DNA for the CDR3: TGTGCCACCAGCAGGGACTGGGACTCAGATACGCAGTATTTT. Protein: CATSRDWDSDTQYF.

CDR3 protein: CASSIGGGIADTQYF. CDR3 DNA sequence: TGTGCCAGTAGTATTGGCGGGGGGATAGCAGATACGCAGTATTTT. This rearrangement joins TRBV19 to TRBJ2-3, with 8 bases lining up with TRBD2. Germline V gives CDR1 LNHDA, CDR2 SQIVND (reference sequence). Trimming removed 3 bases from V and 4 bases from J; junction bases left unmatched: 6. This CDR3 is 15 amino acids long. The full variable domain, completed using reference TRBV19 and TRBJ2-3, is DGGITQSPKYLFRKEGQNVTLSCEQNLNHDAMYWYRQDPGQGLRLIYYSQIVNDFQKGDIAEGYSVSREKKESFPLTVTSAQKNPTAFYLCASSIGGGIADTQYFGPGTRLTVL.

V gene TRBV2 combines with J gene TRBJ1-2, with a weak D call TRBD1 (5 bases). V lost 4 bases to trimming and J lost 5 bases, with 11 bases between them. The CDR3 has 13 amino acids. Germline CDR1 SNHLY, CDR2 FYNNEI. The CDR3 is CASSGWGRYGYTF. Written as DNA, the CDR3 is TGTGCCAGCAGTGGGTGGGGCCGGTATGGCTACACCTTC. Drawing the rest from reference TRBV2 and TRBJ1-2, the complete variable domain is EPEVTQTPSHQVTQMGQEVILRCVPISNHLYFYWYRQILGQKVEFLVSFYNNEISEKSEIFDDQFSVERPDGSNFTLKIRSTKLEDSAMYFCASSGWGRYGYTFGSGTRLTVV.

The V call is TRBV6-6, the J call TRBJ1-6; 7 bases fit TRBD1. CDR3 length equals 13 residues. CDR1 and CDR2 from the germline V gene are MNHNY and SVGAGI (reference sequence). V gave up 4 bases and J gave up 7 bases; unmatched junction bases: 1. Written as DNA, the CDR3 is TGTGCCAGCAGTTTACAGGGGAATTCACCCCTCCACTTT. This translates into CASSLQGNSPLHF.

The chain uses TRBV10-3 and TRBJ2-1; maybe TRBD1 (6 bases). This CDR3 region has 13 residues. Germline V gene data show CDR1 as ENHRY and CDR2 as SYGVKD. V gave up 9 bases and J gave up 6 bases, with 15 bases separating them. The CDR3 loop reads CAIMGAVRNEQFF. The CDR3 nucleotides read TGTGCCATAATGGGGGCAGTACGCAATGAGCAGTTCTTC.

This sequence joins TRBV5-1 and TRBJ2-1; no firm D call. Germline V gives CDR1 SGHRS, CDR2 YFSETQ. Trimming shortened V by 1 base and J by 5 bases, and 7 bases separated the two germline ends. This CDR3 contains 13 residues. The chain's CDR3 is CASSLNSNNEQFF. The CDR3 bases are TGCGCCAGCAGCTTGAACAGCAACAATGAGCAGTTCTTC.

This chain joins TRBV19 and TRBJ1-6; possibly TRBD1 for D (6 bases). Trimming stripped 9 bases from V and 7 bases from J, with 13 bases between. CDR3 length: 13 amino acids. CDR1 LNHDA and CDR2 SQIVND come from the germline V gene (reference sequence). CDR3 bases: TGTGCCAGGCGGACAGTCGCCAATTCACCCCTCCACTTT. It encodes CARRTVANSPLHF.

The chain combines TRBV10-3 with TRBJ2-2; the match to TRBD2 covers 12 bases. Germline V CDR1 and CDR2: ENHRY, SYGVKD. With V trimmed by 6 bases and J by 3 bases, 5 bases remained unmatched. This CDR3 spans 16 amino acids. CDR3 residues: CAISERLAGDTGELFF. Here the CDR3 DNA reads TGTGCCATCAGCGAGAGACTAGCGGGGGACACCGGGGAGCTGTTTTTT.

This clone was seen only once. The rearrangement joins TRBV7-9 to TRBJ1-1; 7 bases agree with TRBD1. The CDR3 consists of 15 residues. Germline loops: CDR1 SEHNR, CDR2 FQNEAQ (reference sequence). V lost 3 bases, J lost 4 bases, and 8 bases stayed unmatched. The CDR3 DNA is TGTGCCAGCAGCTTCCTTGACAGGGTGGCCACTGAAGCTTTCTTT. Its protein product is CASSFLDRVATEAFF. The full variable domain, with the rest looked up from reference TRBV7-9 and TRBJ1-1, is DTGVSQNPRHKITKRGQNVTFRCDPISEHNRLYWYRQTLGQGPEFLTYFQNEAQLEKSRLLSDRFSAERPKGSFSTLEIQRTEQGDSAMYLCASSFLDRVATEAFFGQGTRLTVV.